Below are 10 T cell receptor beta chains sequenced from a single sample in a study of blood T cell repertoires in COVID-19. TCRdb's table, derived via immunoSEQ multiplex PCR, lists solely in-frame clones and lacks some. The sample has about 130,000 clones; 70% to 90% are singletons. The sequenced material came from PBMCs or T cells enriched from blood (not recorded which). These receptors originate from a man over 45 who had recovered from COVID-19.

This clone appeared a single time. The V call is TRBV2, the J call TRBJ2-2; 9 bases align to TRBD2. The germline V gene has CDR1 SNHLY and CDR2 FYNNEI. V was pared by 0 bases and J by 7 bases, with 6 bases of the junction left unmatched. The CDR3 is made up of 16 amino acids. CDR3 region: CASSEATVAGDGELFF. The CDR3 DNA reads as TGTGCCAGCAGTGAAGCTACCGTAGCGGGGGACGGGGAGCTGTTTTTT. The full variable domain, in which reference TRBV2 and TRBJ2-2 provide the parts outside the CDR3, is EPEVTQTPSHQVTQMGQEVILRCVPISNHLYFYWYRQILGQKVEFLVSFYNNEISEKSEIFDDQFSVERPDGSNFTLKIRSTKLEDSAMYFCASSEATVAGDGELFFGEGSRLTVL.

This sequence joins TRBV11-2 and TRBJ1-5, with 8 bases fitting TRBD1. CDR3 size: 14 residues. V lost 4 bases to trimming and J lost 3 bases; unmatched junction nucleotides: 2. Germline V lookup: CDR1 SGHAT, CDR2 FQNNGV. The chain's CDR3 is CASSSDRVNQPQHF. The CDR3 region has the DNA TGTGCCAGCAGCTCGGACAGGGTCAATCAGCCCCAGCATTTT.

The count of this clone is one. The chain carries TRBV9 and TRBJ1-6, with 10 bases fitting TRBD1. The V segment lost 0 bases and the J segment 13 bases; nucleotides outside the gene matches: 4. Germline lookup yields CDR1 SGDLS and CDR2 YYNGEE. The CDR3 has 14 amino acids. In nucleotides, the CDR3 is TGTGCCAGCAGCGTAGGACAGGGGGCGAGTCCCCTCCACTTT. Its protein is CASSVGQGASPLHF.

The chain has TRBV6-5 and TRBJ2-5; TRBD1 is a possible D gene (6 bases). Trimming cost V 2 bases and J 1 base, with 11 bases left between them. The CDR3 length is 15 residues. CDR1 and CDR2 from the germline V gene are MNHEY and SVGAGI. CDR3 coding DNA: TGTGCCAGCAGTTACAGCACGGACAGCCAAGAGACCCAGTACTTC. It specifies CASSYSTDSQETQYF.

This sequence joins TRBV18 and TRBJ2-7, with TRBD2 identical over 8 bases. Germline V CDR1 and CDR2: KGHSH, LQKENI. Trimming at V came to 2 bases and at J to 2 bases, leaving 5 bases not matched to a gene. The CDR3 has 15 amino acids. The CDR3 DNA sequence: TGTGCCAGCTCACCAGGGTTAGCGGGAACCTACGAGCAGTACTTC. It yields the protein CASSPGLAGTYEQYF.

The gene calls are TRBV18 and TRBJ1-1, with TRBD1 identical over 9 bases. The junction had 11 bases not matched to a gene; V was cut back by 3 bases and J by 3 bases. Germline V gives CDR1 KGHSH, CDR2 LQKENI. The CDR3 is made up of 17 amino acids. CDR3 sequence reads: CASSPSRDRATHTEAFF. CDR3 sequence (DNA): TGTGCCAGCTCACCTAGCCGGGACAGGGCTACCCACACTGAAGCTTTCTTT.

The chain couples TRBV28 to TRBJ1-2, with D possibly matching TRBD1 (6 bases). The CDR3 runs 12 residues. V lost 5 bases, J lost 8 bases, and 12 bases lay in between. Germline V CDR1 and CDR2: MDHEN, SYDVKM. CDR3: CASSPTGYGYTF. The CDR3 DNA is TGTGCCAGCAGTCCCACAGGGTACGGCTACACCTTC.

This chain uses TRBV3-1 (or the pseudogene TRBV3-2) with TRBJ2-5; D might be TRBD2 (5 bases). Germline V gives CDR1 LGHDT, CDR2 YNNKEL (reference sequence). The V end was cut by 6 bases, the J end by 5 bases, with 16 bases between. The CDR3 sequence is 14 residues long. The CDR3 region is CASSRGSWAETQYF. Written as DNA, the CDR3 is TGTGCCAGCAGTCGAGGGTCGTGGGCGGAGACCCAGTACTTC.

This clone was counted a single time. This sequence joins TRBV7-2 and TRBJ2-3; TRBD2 matches 12 bases. The ends lost 6 bases at V and 2 bases at J; junction bases unmatched: 12. The germline CDR1 and CDR2 sequences are SGHTA and FQGNSA. This CDR3 has 18 residues. The CDR3 sequence is CASSPPITSGGYTDTQYF. CDR3 nucleotide sequence: TGTGCCAGCAGTCCCCCAATCACTAGCGGGGGGTACACAGATACGCAGTATTTT.

V gene TRBV7-8 combines with J gene TRBJ2-1, with 10 positions matching TRBD1. The CDR3 is 16 amino acids. Trimming took 5 bases from V and 4 from J; bases not matched to a gene: 8. Germline V gives CDR1 SGHVS, CDR2 FQNEAQ. For the CDR3, the DNA is TGTGCCAGCAGCCGAGCGGGACAGGGGTGGTACAATGAGCAGTTCTTC. It translates to CASSRAGQGWYNEQFF.